These T cell receptor beta chains were read from a single sample in a study of long-term antiretroviral therapy in people with HIV. The method was immunoSEQ multiplex PCR; TCRdb's version includes in-frame clones alone and lacks a portion of them. The data hold fewer than 15,000 clones, with 60% to 80% observed a single time. The material was unsorted PBMCs, obtained 0.8 years before starting antiretroviral therapy. The receptors stem from a woman aged 40 to 49 with HIV. Each CDR3 is given with its conserved first and last residue. D genes are given only for firm matches. Where a row states a size, it is once, few, many or the class of an expanded clone; other rows omit it.

d_call	v_call	clone_size	j_call	cdr3_nt	cdr3_aa
.	TRBV29-1	.	TRBJ1-1	TGCAGCGTTCACAGGGCTCGGTTTCGGGACACTGAAGCTTTCTTT	CSVHRARFRDTEAFF
.	TRBV19	few	TRBJ2-1	TGTGCCAGTAGTATTTACGGTCAAAGTGGGCCTGAGCAGTTCTTC	CASSIYGQSGPEQFF
.	TRBV5-1	.	TRBJ2-7	TGCGCCAGCAGCTCACGGGGGATGGCATACGAGCAGTACTTC	CASSSRGMAYEQYF
.	TRBV18	.	TRBJ1-4	TGTGCCAGCTCACCCCCCTTCCTTTTTGAAAAACTGTTTTTT	CASSPPFLFEKLFF
.	TRBV4-3	.	TRBJ1-4	TGCGCCAGCAGCCAATACGAGGGAGTCGATGAAAAACTGTTTTTT	CASSQYEGVDEKLFF
.	TRBV7-2	once	TRBJ2-3	TGTGCCAGCAGCTTAGAAGGGTCTGGCACAGATACGCAGTATTTT	CASSLEGSGTDTQYF
.	TRBV29-1	.	TRBJ2-1	TGCAGCGTTGAAGATCGGGTGGACCCCCTTGATGAGCAGTTCTTC	CSVEDRVDPLDEQFF
.	TRBV11-2	.	TRBJ2-7	TGTGCCAGCAGCTCCCCGACCCTGAAAAGTCCTCACGAGCAGTACTTC	CASSSPTLKSPHEQYF
.	TRBV2	.	TRBJ2-7	TGTGCCAGCAGTGAAGGGGCTAGCGCGTCCTACGAGCAGTACTTC	CASSEGASASYEQYF
.	TRBV28	.	TRBJ1-2	TGTGCCAGCAGTTGGTCGGCAGGGAGAGGCTACACCTTC	CASSWSAGRGYTF
.	TRBV6-1	.	TRBJ2-1	TGTGCCAGCAGTGAAACGGAGGGAACTCCCTACAATGAGCAGTTCTTC	CASSETEGTPYNEQFF
.	TRBV2	.	TRBJ2-7	TGTGCCGTCCTTTCAAGGGGCGACGAGCAGTACTTC	CAVLSRGDEQYF
.	TRBV5-5	.	TRBJ2-7	TGTGCCAGCAGCTTGGGGAACTACGAGCAGTACTTC	CASSLGNYEQYF
.	TRBV7-8	.	TRBJ2-1	TGTGCCAGCAGCTTCGGAACGTTTTATGAGCAGTTCTTC	CASSFGTFYEQFF
.	TRBV19	.	TRBJ1-4	TGTGCCACCAGTATAGGAGTGACTAATGAAAAACTGTTTTTT	CATSIGVTNEKLFF
.	TRBV29-1	.	TRBJ2-7	TGCAGCGTTGTAGACAAATTCGAGCAGTACTTC	CSVVDKFEQYF
.	TRBV5-1	.	TRBJ2-1	TGCGCCAGCAGCTTGGGTTCGTACAATGAGCAGTTCTTC	CASSLGSYNEQFF
.	TRBV10-2	once	TRBJ1-2	TGCGCCAGCAGTGAGTCAAGAGCTAACTATGGCTACACCTTC	CASSESRANYGYTF
.	TRBV4-1	.	TRBJ1-2	TGCGCCAGCAGCCAAGATGCGACTAACTATGGCTACACCTTC	CASSQDATNYGYTF
.	TRBV7-9	.	TRBJ1-3	TGTGCCAGCAGCTTAGGATTCATTCGAGGCGGAAACACCATATATTTT	CASSLGFIRGGNTIYF
.	TRBV7-7	.	TRBJ2-2	TGTGCTAGCACCCCAGGGGATGGTTATACCGGGGAGCTGTTTTTT	CASTPGDGYTGELFF
.	TRBV7-9	.	TRBJ2-7	TGTGCCAGCAGCATCTCTCCGGGGAGAGCCGAGCAGTACTTC	CASSISPGRAEQYF
.	TRBV6-1	.	TRBJ2-1	TGTGCCAGCAGTGAATTTTATTCGGCCCCCTACAATGAGCAGTTCTTC	CASSEFYSAPYNEQFF
TRBD1	TRBV19	.	TRBJ1-5	TGTGCCAGTAGTATGGGGGACAGGGGGATGAATCAGCCCCAGCATTTT	CASSMGDRGMNQPQHF
TRBD2	TRBV9	.	TRBJ2-5	TGTGCCAGCAGCGTAGGGGGGACTAGCGAGTTGGAGACCCAGTACTTC	CASSVGGTSELETQYF
.	TRBV18	.	TRBJ2-7	TGTGCCAGACCCCGGGGGGGGACAGAAGATTTTAGTGACTACGAGCAGTACTTC	CARPRGGTEDFSDYEQYF
.	TRBV7-2	once	TRBJ2-2	TGTGCCAGCAGCTCTAGACAGGTCCTGAACACCGGGGAGCTGTTTTTT	CASSSRQVLNTGELFF
TRBD1	TRBV19	few	TRBJ2-2	TGTGCCAGTAGTATACCAGGGGGCAACACCGGGGAGCTGTTTTTT	CASSIPGGNTGELFF
.	TRBV18	.	TRBJ2-2	TGTGCCAGCTCAGGAGCGGGTGAGGAGCTGTTTTTT	CASSGAGEELFF
TRBD2	TRBV11-3	.	TRBJ2-1	TGTGCCAGCAGCCGGGAGGGCCTTGGATCCTACAATGAGCAGTTCTTC	CASSREGLGSYNEQFF
.	TRBV7-9	.	TRBJ1-6	TGTGCCAGCAGCGGGGAGCGGTTGACACCCCTCCACTTT	CASSGERLTPLHF
TRBD1	TRBV19	.	TRBJ1-5	TGTGCCAGTATCCAGGGGGCGCACGCGGGGTGGCCCCAGCATTTT	CASIQGAHAGWPQHF
.	TRBV5-6	.	TRBJ1-2	TGTGCCAGCAGCTTTCTCTTAGTTAACTATGGCTACACCTTC	CASSFLLVNYGYTF
.	TRBV6-1	.	TRBJ2-2	TGTGCCAGCAGTACCGGGACAACGAACACCGGGGAGCTGTTTTTT	CASSTGTTNTGELFF
.	TRBV6-1	once	TRBJ1-2	TGTGCCAGCAGTGAAGAGGGGGTGAAGGGCTACACCTTC	CASSEEGVKGYTF
TRBD2	TRBV13	.	TRBJ2-6	TGTGCCAGCAGCTTGGCGACTAGCAACTCTGGGGCCAACGTCCTGACTTTC	CASSLATSNSGANVLTF
.	TRBV10-2	.	TRBJ2-3	TGCGCCAGCAGTGACTACAGGGACAGCACAGATACGCAGTATTTT	CASSDYRDSTDTQYF
TRBD1	TRBV10-3	.	TRBJ1-1	TGTGCCATCGTGGGACAGGGGGGGACTGAAGCTTTCTTT	CAIVGQGGTEAFF
.	TRBV19	.	TRBJ2-7	TGTGCCAGTAGCTCGCCGGGACCTAAACCCTACGAGCAGTACTTC	CASSSPGPKPYEQYF
TRBD2	TRBV14	.	TRBJ2-7	TGTGCCAGCACCCCCTCGGTCCGGGGAGGGCCGGACGAGCAGTACTTC	CASTPSVRGGPDEQYF
.	TRBV5-1	.	TRBJ2-6	TGCGCTAAACGCATCGACTCTGGGGCCAACGTCCTGACTTTC	CAKRIDSGANVLTF
.	TRBV7-9	.	TRBJ1-2	TGTGCCAGCAGCTCGGGGTCGGTCGTTGACTACACCTTC	CASSSGSVVDYTF
.	TRBV21-1	.	TRBJ2-1	TGTGCCAGCAGCAAAGAGCAGGGGGCGAAGTACAATGAGCAGTTCTTC	CASSKEQGAKYNEQFF
.	TRBV7-9	.	TRBJ2-7	TGTGCCAGCAGGTCTACAGGTTCCGGTTACGAGCAGTACTTC	CASRSTGSGYEQYF
.	TRBV27	.	TRBJ1-2	TGTGCCAGCGGTCGGCCAGGGAACGCAGGTGGCTACACCTTC	CASGRPGNAGGYTF
.	TRBV6-6	.	TRBJ1-4	TGTGCCAGCAGCCATGGGGAAAAACTGTTTTTT	CASSHGEKLFF
.	TRBV4-1	.	TRBJ1-5	TGCGCCAGCAGCCAAGGGTCCCGGGACGATCAGCCCCAGCATTTT	CASSQGSRDDQPQHF
.	TRBV5-1	.	TRBJ1-3	TGCGCCAGCAGCGTCGACACTATCCAATCCTCTGGAAACACCATATATTTT	CASSVDTIQSSGNTIYF
.	TRBV5-4	.	TRBJ2-6	TGTGCCAGCAGCTCACAGGGACTCAACGTCCTGACTTTC	CASSSQGLNVLTF
.	TRBV2	few	TRBJ1-1	TGTGCCAGCATCTACAGGGAAGCGAACACTGAAGCTTTCTTT	CASIYREANTEAFF
TRBD1	TRBV11-1	.	TRBJ2-7	TGTGCCAGCAGGGTATCGGACAGGGGTAACGAGCAGTACTTC	CASRVSDRGNEQYF
.	TRBV2	.	TRBJ1-5	TGTGCCAGCAGACCCCGGGGCCAGGGGAGCAATCAGCCCCAGCATTTT	CASRPRGQGSNQPQHF
.	TRBV6-4	.	TRBJ2-3	TGTGCCAGCAGTGACTCGATCGGGGTCACAGATACGCAGTATTTT	CASSDSIGVTDTQYF
.	TRBV6-5	once	TRBJ2-7	TGTGCCAGCAGTTACTCGGGACAAAATTACGAGCAGTACTTC	CASSYSGQNYEQYF
.	TRBV6-5	.	TRBJ2-7	TGTGCCAGCAGTCCAGCGAGGTCAAAGCCTTACGAGCAGTACTTC	CASSPARSKPYEQYF